This T cell receptor (beta chain) was identified during a study of Ad26.COV2.S vaccination and SARS-CoV-2 variants. General observations from the study: Post-vaccination spike-specific CD8+ and CD4+ T cell responses reportedly had substantial breadth. People who got the vaccine or the placebo had similar non-spike TCR breadth.

The ends were cut back, 3 bases at V and 2 bases at J, with 2 bases in the middle. Germline loops: CDR1 LNHDA, CDR2 SQIVND (reference sequence). The CDR3 length is 12 residues. Documented treatment: 19 received Ad26.COV2.S at low or high dose, single or two shots; roughly five received placebo; per-sample allocation not given. At day 63 after the first vaccine or placebo injection, samples were drawn. This clone was seen a few times. Its antigen is unknown. This sample also contains other DNA sequences that code for the same CDR3. Profiling relied on immunoSEQ multiplex PCR, and the TCRdb table lists in-frame clones only, not all of them. The sample records hundreds of thousands of clones, roughly 90% being singletons.

Here the sequenced sample was peripheral blood, taken in a trial of Ad26.COV2.S vaccine versus placebo. The sequence was obtained from a person between 18 and 65 years old who received the Ad26.COV2.S COVID-19 vaccine or a placebo. The chain has TRBV19 and TRBJ1-5; D not certain. Here the CDR3 reads CASSIGNQPQHF. The CDR3 DNA sequence: TGTGCCAGTAGTATCGGCAATCAGCCCCAGCATTTT.